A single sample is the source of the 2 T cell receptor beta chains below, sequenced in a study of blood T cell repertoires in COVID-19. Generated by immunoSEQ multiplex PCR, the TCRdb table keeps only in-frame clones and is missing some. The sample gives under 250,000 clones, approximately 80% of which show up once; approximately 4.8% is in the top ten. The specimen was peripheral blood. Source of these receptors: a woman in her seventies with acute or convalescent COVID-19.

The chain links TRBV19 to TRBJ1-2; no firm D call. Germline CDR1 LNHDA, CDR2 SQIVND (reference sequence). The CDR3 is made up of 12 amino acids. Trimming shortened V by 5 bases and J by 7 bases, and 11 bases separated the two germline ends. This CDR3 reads CASSGNEVGYTF. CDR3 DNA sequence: TGTGCCAGTAGTGGCAATGAGGTTGGCTACACCTTC.

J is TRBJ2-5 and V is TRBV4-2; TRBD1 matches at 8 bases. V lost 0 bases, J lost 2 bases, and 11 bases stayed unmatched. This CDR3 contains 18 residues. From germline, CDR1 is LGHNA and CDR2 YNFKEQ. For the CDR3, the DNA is TGTGCCAGCAGCCAAGAACTGGGGTACCGGGACAGGCAAGAGACCCAGTACTTC. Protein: CASSQELGYRDRQETQYF.